This TCR beta chain was identified during a study of early T cells in non-severe SARS-CoV-2 infection. TCRdb re-analysed the 5' RACE reads in MiXCR, keeping a single row per CDR3 protein. Of about 100,000 distinct CDR3 sequences listed, roughly an eighth are singletons. Trimming left V 2 bases short and J 7 bases short, with 9 bases between. The CDR3 loop spans 13 amino acids. V usage is TRBV12-3 or TRBV12-4 and J usage is TRBJ2-1, with D tentatively TRBD2 (6 bases). What was sequenced was whole blood. The TCR was taken from an adult who was a healthcare worker with PCR-confirmed SARS-CoV-2 infection or an uninfected control (not recorded which). Here the CDR3 reads CASSLYGTNEQFF. As DNA, the CDR3 is TGTGCCAGCAGTTTATATGGGACTAATGAGCAGTTCTTC.